This TCR beta chain was retrieved from a study of early T cells in non-severe SARS-CoV-2 infection. For the study at large: Sequencing input comprised bulk RNA from unsorted whole blood; chain pairing was not available.

Individual cDNA molecules carried attached unique molecular identifiers. From the 5' RACE reads, TCRdb called clonotypes with MiXCR, one entry per CDR3 protein. The data contain about 20,000 distinct CDR3 sequences, around 5.8% of them singletons. Germline values: CDR1 WSHSY, CDR2 SAAADI. This CDR3 contains 18 residues. V shed 6 bases and J 5 bases; nucleotides not matched to a gene: 17. This specimen consisted of whole blood, obtained at baseline. The clonotype originates from an adult who was a healthcare worker with PCR-confirmed SARS-CoV-2 infection or an uninfected control (not recorded which). This chain joins TRBV10-2 and TRBJ2-3; TRBD2 agrees at 10 bases. CDR3 DNA: TGCGCCAGCAGACCGACCTCAGGGAGCGGGGGGGCCCAAGATACGCAGTATTTT. This encodes CASRPTSGSGGAQDTQYF.